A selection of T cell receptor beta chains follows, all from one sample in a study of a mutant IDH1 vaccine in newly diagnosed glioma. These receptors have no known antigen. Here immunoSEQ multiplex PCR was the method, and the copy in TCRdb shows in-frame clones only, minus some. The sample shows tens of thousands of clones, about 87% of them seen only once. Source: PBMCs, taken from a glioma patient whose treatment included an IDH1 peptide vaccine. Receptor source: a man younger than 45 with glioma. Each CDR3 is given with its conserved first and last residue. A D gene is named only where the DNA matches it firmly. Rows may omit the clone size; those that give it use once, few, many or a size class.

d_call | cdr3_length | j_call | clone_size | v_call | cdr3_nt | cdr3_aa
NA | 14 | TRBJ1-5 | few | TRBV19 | TGTGCCAGTAGACTCGACAGATACTACTCGCCCCAGCATTTT | CASRLDRYYSPQHF
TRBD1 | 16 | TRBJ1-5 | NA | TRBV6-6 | TGTGCCAGCAGGCCAGACAGGGAGGGAGACAATCAGCCCCAGCATTTT | CASRPDREGDNQPQHF
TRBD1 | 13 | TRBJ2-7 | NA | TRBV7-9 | TGTGCCAGCAGCTTAGGGACAGGGGACGAGCAGTACTTC | CASSLGTGDEQYF
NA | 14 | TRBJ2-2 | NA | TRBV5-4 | TGTGCCGCGGGCAGCGGGCGGGGCTCCGGGGAGCTGTTTTTT | CAAGSGRGSGELFF
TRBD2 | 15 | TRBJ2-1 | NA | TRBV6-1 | TGTGCCAGCAATTCCGACGGGGGGGCCTACAATGAGCAGTTCTTC | CASNSDGGAYNEQFF
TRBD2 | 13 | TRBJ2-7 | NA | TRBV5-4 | TGTGCCAGCAGGAAGGTACTAGCGGGCGAGCAGTACTTC | CASRKVLAGEQYF
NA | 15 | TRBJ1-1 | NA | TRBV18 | TGTGCCAGCTCACCGAATCAGGTGTCGCACACTGAAGCTTTCTTT | CASSPNQVSHTEAFF
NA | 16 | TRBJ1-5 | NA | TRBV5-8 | TGTGCCAGCAGCTTGGGGGGCGGGTGGAACAATCAGCCCCAGCATTTT | CASSLGGGWNNQPQHF
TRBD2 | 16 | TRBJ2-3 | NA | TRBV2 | TGTGCCAGCAGGGCCTATCTAGCGGGGGGCACAGATACGCAGTATTTT | CASRAYLAGGTDTQYF
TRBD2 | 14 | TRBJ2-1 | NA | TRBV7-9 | TGTGCCAGCACCCAGACTAGCCCTTCCGATGAGCAGTTCTTC | CASTQTSPSDEQFF
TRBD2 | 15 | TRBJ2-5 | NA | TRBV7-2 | TGTGCCAGCAGCTTAAGAAGCGGGGTGGGGGAGACCCAGTACTTC | CASSLRSGVGETQYF
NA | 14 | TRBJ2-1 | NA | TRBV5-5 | TGTGCCAGCAGCTATAGTCCTCGTGTTGGTGAGCAGTTCTTC | CASSYSPRVGEQFF
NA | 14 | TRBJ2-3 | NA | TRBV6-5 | TGTGCCAGCAGACCGGGACCTGTCACAGATACGCAGTATTTT | CASRPGPVTDTQYF
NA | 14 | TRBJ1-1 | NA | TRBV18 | TGTGCCAGCTCACTAAGTAGGGATGACACTGAAGCTTTCTTT | CASSLSRDDTEAFF
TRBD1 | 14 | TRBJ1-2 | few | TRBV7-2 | TGTGCCAGCACGTGGACAGGGGTAAACTATGGCTACACCTTC | CASTWTGVNYGYTF
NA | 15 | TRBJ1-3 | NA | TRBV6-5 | TGTGCCAGCAGTCGGGCGGGAAGCTCTGGAAACACCATATATTTT | CASSRAGSSGNTIYF
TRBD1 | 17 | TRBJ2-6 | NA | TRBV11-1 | TGTGCCACACGACCGGGACAGGGCTTCTCTGGGGCCAACGTCCTGACTTTC | CATRPGQGFSGANVLTF
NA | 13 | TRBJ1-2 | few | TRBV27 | TGTGCCAGCAGTTATGGGGCAGGGGATGGCTACACCTTC | CASSYGAGDGYTF
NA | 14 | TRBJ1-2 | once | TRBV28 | TGTGCCAGCAGTTTAGAGAATGTTCTCTATGGCTACACCTTC | CASSLENVLYGYTF
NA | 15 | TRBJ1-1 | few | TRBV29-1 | TGCAGCGTTGAAGATTCCGGGGTCTGGAACACTGAAGCTTTCTTT | CSVEDSGVWNTEAFF
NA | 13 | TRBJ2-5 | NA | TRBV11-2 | TGTGCCAGCAGCAGACTAGTACAAGAGACCCAGTACTTC | CASSRLVQETQYF
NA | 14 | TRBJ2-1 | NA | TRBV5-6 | TGTGCCAGCAGCTTGGGTCTGGCCCCCGGGGAGCAGTTCTTC | CASSLGLAPGEQFF
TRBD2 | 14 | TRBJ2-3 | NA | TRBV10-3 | TGTGCCACCTCTAGCGGGGCGAGCACAGATACGCAGTATTTT | CATSSGASTDTQYF
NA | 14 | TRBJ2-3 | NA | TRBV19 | TGTGCCAGTAGTCTCCCAGGGGTGGCAGATACGCAGTATTTT | CASSLPGVADTQYF
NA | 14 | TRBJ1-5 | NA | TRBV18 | TGTGCCAGCTCACCATGGGGGTCCAATCAGCCCCAGCATTTT | CASSPWGSNQPQHF
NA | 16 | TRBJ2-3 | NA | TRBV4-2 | TGTGCCAGCAGCCAAGGGCCGGCGGGGAGCACAGATACGCAGTATTTT | CASSQGPAGSTDTQYF
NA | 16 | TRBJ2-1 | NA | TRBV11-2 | TGTGCCAGCAGCTTATCTAAGATGCGACACTACAATGAGCAGTTCTTC | CASSLSKMRHYNEQFF
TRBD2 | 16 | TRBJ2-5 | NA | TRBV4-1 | TGCGCCAGCAGCCCCCGGGTAGCGGGGATCCAAGAGACCCAGTACTTC | CASSPRVAGIQETQYF
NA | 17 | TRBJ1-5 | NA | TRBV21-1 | TGTGCCAGCAGCGTTACAGGGCAGGGCTCGTTCAATCAGCCCCAGCATTTT | CASSVTGQGSFNQPQHF
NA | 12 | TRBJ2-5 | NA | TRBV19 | TGTGCCAGTAGTGCCCAGGGAGAGACCCAGTACTTC | CASSAQGETQYF
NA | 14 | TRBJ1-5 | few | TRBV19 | TGTGCCAGTAGTATAGCCCTGGGCAATCAGCCCCAGCATTTT | CASSIALGNQPQHF
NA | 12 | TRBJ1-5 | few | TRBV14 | TGTGCCAGCAGCCTCGGGGGTCAGCCCCAGCATTTT | CASSLGGQPQHF
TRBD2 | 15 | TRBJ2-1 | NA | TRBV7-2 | TGTGCCAGCAGCACCCGGACTAGCGGGGGAACAGAGCAGTTCTTC | CASSTRTSGGTEQFF
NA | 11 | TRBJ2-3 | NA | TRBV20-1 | TGCAGTGCTAGACAGACAGATACGCAGTATTTT | CSARQTDTQYF
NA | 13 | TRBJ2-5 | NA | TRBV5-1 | TGCGCCAGCAGCCGGACAGTTCAAGAGACCCAGTACTTC | CASSRTVQETQYF
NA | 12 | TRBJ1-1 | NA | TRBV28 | TGTGCCAGCAGTTTTCTCAACACTGAAGCTTTCTTT | CASSFLNTEAFF
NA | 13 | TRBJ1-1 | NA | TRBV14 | TGTGCCAGCAGCCCGGGACACAACACTGAAGCTTTCTTT | CASSPGHNTEAFF
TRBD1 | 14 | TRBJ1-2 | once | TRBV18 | TGTGCCAGCTCACCAAATGGACAGGGCTATGGCTACACCTTC | CASSPNGQGYGYTF
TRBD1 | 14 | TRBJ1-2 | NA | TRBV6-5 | TGTGCCAGCAGTTACGCCGGGACAGATTATGGCTACACCTTC | CASSYAGTDYGYTF
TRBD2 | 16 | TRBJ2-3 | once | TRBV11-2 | TGTGCCAGCAGCTACCATCCCGATAGCGGGAGTGATACGCAGTATTTT | CASSYHPDSGSDTQYF
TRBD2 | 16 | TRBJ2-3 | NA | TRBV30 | TGTGCCTGGGGTAAAATAGCGGGAGTCATGACAGATACGCAGTATTTT | CAWGKIAGVMTDTQYF
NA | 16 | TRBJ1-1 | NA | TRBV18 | TGTGCCAGCTCAAGACAGGTCCGTACGGGGGCGACTGAAGCTTTCTTT | CASSRQVRTGATEAFF
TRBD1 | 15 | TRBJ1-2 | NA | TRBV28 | TGTGCCAGCAGCATAACAGGGGTCAGGCTATATGGCTACACCTTC | CASSITGVRLYGYTF
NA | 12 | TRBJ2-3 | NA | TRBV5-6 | TGTGCCAGCAGCTCCGGCACAGATACGCAGTATTTT | CASSSGTDTQYF
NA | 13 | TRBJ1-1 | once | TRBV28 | TGTGCCAGCACTTCCCCAGCCCGATCTGAAGCTTTCTTT | CASTSPARSEAFF
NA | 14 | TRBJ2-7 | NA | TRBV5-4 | TGTGCCAGCAGCCTGAACAGGGACTCCTACGAGCAGTACTTC | CASSLNRDSYEQYF